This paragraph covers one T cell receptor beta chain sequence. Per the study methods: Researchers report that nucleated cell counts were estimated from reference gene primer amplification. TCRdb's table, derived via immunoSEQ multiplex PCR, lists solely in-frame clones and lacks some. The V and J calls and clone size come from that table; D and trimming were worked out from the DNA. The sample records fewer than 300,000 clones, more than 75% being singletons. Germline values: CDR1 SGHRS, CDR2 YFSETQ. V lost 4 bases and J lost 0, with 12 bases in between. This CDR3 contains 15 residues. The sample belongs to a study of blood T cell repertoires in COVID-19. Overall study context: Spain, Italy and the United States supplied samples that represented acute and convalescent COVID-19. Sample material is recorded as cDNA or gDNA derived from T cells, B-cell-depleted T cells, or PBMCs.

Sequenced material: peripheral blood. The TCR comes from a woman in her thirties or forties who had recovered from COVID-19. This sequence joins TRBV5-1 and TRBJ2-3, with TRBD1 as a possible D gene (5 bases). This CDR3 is CASSTGQGSTDTQYF. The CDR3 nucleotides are TGCGCCAGCAGCACCGGGCAGGGCAGCACAGATACGCAGTATTTT.